This T cell receptor beta chain emerged from a study of Tregs in tolerant kidney transplant recipients. The germline V gene has CDR1 MDHEN and CDR2 SYDVKM. The CDR3 sequence is 15 residues long. Unmatched junction bases numbered 5, after V lost 3 bases and J lost 0 bases. Assay: immunoSEQ multiplex PCR; the TCRdb copy retains only in-frame clones and omits some. The repertoire holds 60,000 to 65,000 clones, with roughly 98% as singletons. The V and J genes are TRBV28 and TRBJ2-7; 7 bases align to TRBD2. This TCR derives from a human donor who received a combined kidney and bone marrow transplant. This specimen was Tregs from blood, taken before the transplant. CDR3 nucleotides: TGTGCCAGCAGTTTGCGGGGGACTGCCTCCTACGAGCAGTACTTC. It codes for CASSLRGTASYEQYF.